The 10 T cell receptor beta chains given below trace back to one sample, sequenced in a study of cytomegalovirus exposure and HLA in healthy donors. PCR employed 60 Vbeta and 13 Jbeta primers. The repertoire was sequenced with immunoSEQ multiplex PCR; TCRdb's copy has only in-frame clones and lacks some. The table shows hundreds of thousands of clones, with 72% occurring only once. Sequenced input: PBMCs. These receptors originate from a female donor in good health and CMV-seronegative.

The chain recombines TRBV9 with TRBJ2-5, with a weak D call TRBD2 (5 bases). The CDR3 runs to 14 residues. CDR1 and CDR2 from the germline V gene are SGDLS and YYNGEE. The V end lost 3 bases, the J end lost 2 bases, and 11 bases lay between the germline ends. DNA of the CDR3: TGTGCCAGCAGCGGGACGGGGAGACAAGAGACCCAGTACTTC. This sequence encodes CASSGTGRQETQYF.

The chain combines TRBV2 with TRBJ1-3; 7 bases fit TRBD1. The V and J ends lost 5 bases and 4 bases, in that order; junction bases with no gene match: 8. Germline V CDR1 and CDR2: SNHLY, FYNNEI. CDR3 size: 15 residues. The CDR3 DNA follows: TGTGCCAGCAGTTTACCGACAGGGTTCGGAAACACCATATATTTT. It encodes CASSLPTGFGNTIYF.

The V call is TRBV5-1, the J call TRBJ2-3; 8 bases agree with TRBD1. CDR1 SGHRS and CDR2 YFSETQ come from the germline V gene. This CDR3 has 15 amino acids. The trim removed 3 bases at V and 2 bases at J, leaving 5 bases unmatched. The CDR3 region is CASSSGQADTDTQYF. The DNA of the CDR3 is TGCGCCAGCAGCTCGGGACAGGCGGACACAGATACGCAGTATTTT.

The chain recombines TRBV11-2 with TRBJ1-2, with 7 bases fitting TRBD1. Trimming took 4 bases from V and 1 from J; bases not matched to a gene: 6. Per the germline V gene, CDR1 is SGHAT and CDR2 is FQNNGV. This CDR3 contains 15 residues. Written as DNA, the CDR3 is TGTGCCAGCAGCTCCTTGGGACAGAATAACTATGGCTACACCTTC. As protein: CASSSLGQNNYGYTF.

The CDR3 protein is CASGLDRGEAFF. DNA for the CDR3: TGTGCTAGTGGTTTGGACAGGGGTGAAGCTTTCTTT. This chain links TRBV12-5 with TRBJ1-1; 7 bases are a match to TRBD1. This CDR3 is built from 12 residues. J gave up 7 bases and V 1 base, and 0 bases lay outside the gene matches. Germline lookup yields CDR1 LGHNT and CDR2 FRNRAP.

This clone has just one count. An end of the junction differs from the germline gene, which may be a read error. The CDR3: CASSVAGTVIF. CDR3 nucleotide sequence: TGTGCCAGCAGCGTAGCCGGGACAGTGATCTTC. The chain links TRBV9 to TRBJ1-2, with TRBD1 matching 7 bases. Germline loops: CDR1 SGDLS, CDR2 YYNGEE. The CDR3 loop spans 11 amino acids.

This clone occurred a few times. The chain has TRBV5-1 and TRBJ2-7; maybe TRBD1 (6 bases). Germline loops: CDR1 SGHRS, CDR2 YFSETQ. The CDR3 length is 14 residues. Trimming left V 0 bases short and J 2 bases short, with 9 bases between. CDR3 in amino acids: CASSLEGDAYEQYF. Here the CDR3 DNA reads TGCGCCAGCAGCTTGGAGGGGGATGCCTACGAGCAGTACTTC.

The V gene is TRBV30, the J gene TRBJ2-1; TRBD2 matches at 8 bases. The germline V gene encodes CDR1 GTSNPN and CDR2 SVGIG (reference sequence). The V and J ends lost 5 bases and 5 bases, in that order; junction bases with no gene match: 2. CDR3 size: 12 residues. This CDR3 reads CAWAGGNNEQFF. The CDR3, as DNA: TGTGCCTGGGCGGGAGGCAACAATGAGCAGTTCTTC. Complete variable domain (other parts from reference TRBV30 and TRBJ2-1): SQTIHQWPATLVQPVGSPLSLECTVEGTSNPNLYWYRQAAGRGLQLLFYSVGIGQISSEVPQNLSASRPQDRQFILSSKKLLLSDSGFYLCAWAGGNNEQFFGPGTRLTVL.

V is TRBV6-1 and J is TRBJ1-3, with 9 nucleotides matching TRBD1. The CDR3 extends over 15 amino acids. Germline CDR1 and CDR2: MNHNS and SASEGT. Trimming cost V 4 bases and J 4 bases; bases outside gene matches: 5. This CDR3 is CASSGTGQGGNTIYF. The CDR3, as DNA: TGTGCCAGCAGTGGGACGGGACAGGGAGGAAACACCATATATTTT.

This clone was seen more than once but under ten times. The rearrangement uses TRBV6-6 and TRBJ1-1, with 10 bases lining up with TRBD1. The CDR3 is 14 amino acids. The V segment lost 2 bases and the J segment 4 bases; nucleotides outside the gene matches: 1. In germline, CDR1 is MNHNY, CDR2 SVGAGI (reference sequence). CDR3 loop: CASSYRTGGTEAFF. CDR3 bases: TGTGCCAGCAGTTACCGGACAGGGGGCACTGAAGCTTTCTTT.